Presented here are 32 T cell receptor beta chains from one specimen sequenced in a study of PD-L1 blockade in urothelial cancer. As for time point: pretreatment peripheral blood. Assay used: immunoSEQ multiplex PCR; TCRdb lists only in-frame clones, some missing. This sample has some 52,000 clones, with around 74% found just once. Sample: PBMCs, taken around atezolizumab (anti-PD-L1) treatment. Every receptor here comes from a man between 65 and 79 years old with urothelial cancer.

The gene calls are TRBV5-5 and TRBJ2-3, with D possibly TRBD1 on 6 matching bases. CDR1 SGHKS and CDR2 YYEKEE come from the germline V gene (reference sequence). This CDR3 is built from 18 residues. Between the trimmed V and J ends, which lost 1 base and 2 bases, there was a span of 20 bases. The CDR3: CASSLLVMQGSPTDTQYF. Written as DNA, the CDR3 is TGTGCCAGCAGCTTGCTAGTGATGCAGGGGAGTCCCACAGATACGCAGTATTTT.

This chain links TRBV7-6 with TRBJ2-3; D perhaps matches TRBD1 (6 bases). CDR3 size: 15 residues. V dropped 4 bases and J dropped 3 bases, with 14 bases sitting between them. CDR1 is SGHVS and CDR2 is FNYEAQ in the germline V gene. CDR3 region: CASSSFRGRTDTQYF. CDR3 nucleotides: TGTGCCAGCAGCTCATTCAGGGGCAGGACAGATACGCAGTATTTT.

The V call is TRBV23-1, the J call TRBJ2-5, with 7 bases fitting TRBD2. TRBV23-1 is an ORF; its function is uncertain. The CDR3 sequence is 16 residues long. With V trimmed by 3 bases and J by 5 bases, 12 bases remained unmatched. DNA for the CDR3: TGCGCCAGCAGTCAGCGAAGAGGACTAGAGGCGGAGACCCAGTACTTC. It yields the protein CASSQRRGLEAETQYF.

This clone was counted once. The gene calls are TRBV2 and TRBJ2-3; the match to TRBD2 covers 8 bases. CDR3 length: 14 residues. CDR1 SNHLY and CDR2 FYNNEI come from the germline V gene. Trimming at V came to 11 bases and at J to 0 bases, leaving 7 bases not matched to a gene. CDR3 amino acids: CAGSGATSTDTQYF. Here the CDR3 DNA reads TGTGCCGGTAGCGGGGCTACTAGCACAGATACGCAGTATTTT. Filled out from reference TRBV2 and TRBJ2-3, the complete variable domain reads EPEVTQTPSHQVTQMGQEVILRCVPISNHLYFYWYRQILGQKVEFLVSFYNNEISEKSEIFDDQFSVERPDGSNFTLKIRSTKLEDSAMYFCAGSGATSTDTQYFGPGTRLTVL.

The V call is TRBV4-2, the J call TRBJ1-2; D is uncertain. Trimming left V 0 bases short and J 10 bases short, with 12 bases between. CDR3 length: 13 residues. Germline V lookup: CDR1 LGHNA, CDR2 YNFKEQ. The CDR3 DNA is TGTGCCAGCAGCCAAGACCGGGTTTCGGACTACACCTTC. Encoded protein: CASSQDRVSDYTF.

Judged by abundance, this clone is medium-sized. This sequence joins TRBV7-3 and TRBJ2-3; D is possibly TRBD1 (6 bases). Germline V gives CDR1 SGHTA, CDR2 FQGTGA. This CDR3 has 13 residues. V lost 4 bases to trimming and J lost 6 bases, with 11 bases between them. The DNA for the CDR3 is TGTGCCAGCAGCTCCCATCAGGGGGATACGCAGTATTTT. Its translation is CASSSHQGDTQYF.

The chain recombines TRBV7-9 with TRBJ2-5; D perhaps matches TRBD2 (5 bases). The CDR3 has 15 amino acids. Germline CDR1 and CDR2: SEHNR and FQNEAQ (reference sequence). V was clipped by 3 bases and J by 5 bases, with 16 bases between them. Here the CDR3 DNA reads TGTGCCAGCAGCTTCAGCGGAGCCAGAGATGAGACCCAGTACTTC. Translating it yields CASSFSGARDETQYF.

The chain has TRBV4-3 and TRBJ1-1; the D is unclear. This CDR3 is 14 amino acids long. Germline CDR1 is LGHNA and CDR2 is YSLEER. Trimming removed 2 bases at V and 1 base at J, with 8 bases between. CDR3 sequence (DNA): TGCGCCAGCAGCCAAACACCGAAGAACACTGAAGCTTTCTTT. This codes for CASSQTPKNTEAFF.

The chain combines TRBV29-1 with TRBJ2-5; 7 bases align to TRBD1. The CDR3 runs to 14 residues. The J segment lost 3 bases and the V segment lost 0 bases, leaving 4 bases of the junction unmatched. The germline gives CDR1 SQVTM, CDR2 ANQGSEA. The CDR3 sequence is CSVEDQGTEETQYF. The CDR3 DNA reads TGCAGCGTTGAAGACCAGGGGACAGAAGAGACCCAGTACTTC.

The V call is TRBV7-9, the J call TRBJ2-7, with 7 bases aligning to TRBD1. The CDR3 runs to 14 residues. V lost 0 bases to trimming and J lost 3 bases; unmatched junction nucleotides: 2. CDR1 SEHNR and CDR2 FQNEAQ come from the germline V gene (reference sequence). The CDR3: CASSLAGTDYEQYF. The CDR3 DNA is TGTGCCAGCAGCTTAGCCGGGACAGACTACGAGCAGTACTTC.

The genes are TRBV5-5 and TRBJ1-1; unclear D gene. V lost 0 bases to trimming and J lost 0 bases, with 6 bases between them. CDR3 length: 14 residues. Germline assignment: CDR1 SGHKS and CDR2 YYEKEE (reference sequence). The DNA of the CDR3 is TGTGCCAGCAGCTTGGGGGCTATGAACACTGAAGCTTTCTTT. Translated, it gives CASSLGAMNTEAFF.

The chain has TRBV7-2 and TRBJ2-1; 11 nucleotides match TRBD1. Germline V gives CDR1 SGHTA, CDR2 FQGNSA. The CDR3 consists of 14 residues. Losses at the gene ends were 8 bases for V and 6 bases for J; bases not matched to a gene: 6. The CDR3 loop reads CASRTGGSFNEQFF. The CDR3 DNA is TGTGCCAGCCGGACAGGGGGCAGTTTCAATGAGCAGTTCTTC.

Comments on this clone: A read error may produce the germline difference seen at one junction end. V usage is TRBV27 and J usage is TRBJ1-4, with 11 bases that match TRBD1. The CDR3 contains 15 residues. The germline gives CDR1 MNHEY, CDR2 SMNVEV (reference sequence). The CDR3 DNA is TGTGCCAGCAGTCGAGGACAGGGGGCTAAAGAAAAACTGTTTTTT. Amino acid sequence: CASSRGQGAKEKLFF.

The chain has TRBV4-3 and TRBJ2-2; 7 positions match TRBD2. The CDR3 consists of 15 residues. Germline V gene lookup returns CDR1 LGHNA and CDR2 YSLEER. V lost 1 base to trimming and J lost 1 base; unmatched junction nucleotides: 0. The CDR3: CASSQGGGNTGELFF. For the CDR3, the DNA is TGCGCCAGCAGCCAAGGGGGGGGGAACACCGGGGAGCTGTTTTTT.

This clone was recorded a few times. The rearrangement uses TRBV27 and TRBJ2-7; 8 nucleotides agree with TRBD2. Per germline, CDR1 MNHEY and CDR2 SMNVEV (reference sequence). CDR3 length equals 15 residues. V was clipped by 4 bases and J by 6 bases; unmatched bases: 11. CDR3 sequence (DNA): TGTGCCAGCAGTTCTACCGGGAGGGCCAGTTCCGAGCAGTACTTC. Translating gives CASSSTGRASSEQYF.

J is TRBJ1-2 and V is TRBV19; TRBD1 is a possible D gene (6 bases). The CDR3 length is 15 residues. V lost 5 bases to trimming and J lost 6 bases, with 19 bases between them. The V gene's germline CDR1 is LNHDA and CDR2 SQIVND (reference sequence). CDR3 nucleotides: TGTGCCAGTAGTTTACAGGGCTGGAGCAGGAATGGCTACACCTTC. Its translation is CASSLQGWSRNGYTF.

The J gene is TRBJ2-5, the V gene TRBV5-1, with 9 nucleotides matching TRBD1. The junction had 11 bases not matched to a gene; V was cut back by 1 base and J by 7 bases. The germline gives CDR1 SGHRS, CDR2 YFSETQ. CDR3 length: 16 residues. DNA for the CDR3: TGCGCCAGCAGCTTGTGGCCCGGGACAGGGCTGGCGACCCAGTACTTC. This translates into CASSLWPGTGLATQYF.

This rearrangement joins TRBV7-9 to TRBJ1-2; a weak D match, TRBD1 (6 bases). Per the germline V gene, CDR1 is SEHNR and CDR2 is FQNEAQ (reference sequence). This CDR3 contains 13 residues. Trimming left V 0 bases short and J 6 bases short, with 8 bases between. CDR3 DNA: TGTGCCAGCAGCTTAGCGAACAGGGATGGCTACACCTTC. This sequence encodes CASSLANRDGYTF.

The chain recombines TRBV7-6 with TRBJ2-7, with D possibly being TRBD2 (7 bases). The germline V gene encodes CDR1 SGHVS and CDR2 FNYEAQ. Deletions cut 5 bases from V and 4 bases from J, with 18 bases between. The CDR3 is made up of 15 amino acids. The CDR3 region has the DNA TGTGCCAGCAGCCAGGGGTCGGGGGGCTTTTACGAGCAGTACTTC. It specifies CASSQGSGGFYEQYF. Variable domain in full (rest from reference TRBV7-6 and TRBJ2-7): GAGVSQSPRYKVTKRGQDVALRCDPISGHVSLYWYRQALGQGPEFLTYFNYEAQQDKSGLPNDRFSAERPEGSISTLTIQRTEQRDSAMYRCASSQGSGGFYEQYFGPGTRLTVT.

A few counts support this clone. This chain connects TRBV18 to TRBJ1-2; D remains ambiguous. The CDR3 has 13 residues. The V gene's germline CDR1 is KGHSH and CDR2 LQKENI. Trimming took 2 bases from V and 3 from J, leaving 7 bases between them. The DNA of the CDR3 is TGTGCCAGCTCACCAGCGGAGGACTATGGCTACACCTTC. It yields the protein CASSPAEDYGYTF. Combining the CDR3 with reference TRBV18 and TRBJ1-2 gives the whole variable domain NAGVMQNPRHLVRRRGQEARLRCSPMKGHSHVYWYRQLPEEGLKFMVYLQKENIIDESGMPKERFSAEFPKEGPSILRIQQVVRGDSAAYFCASSPAEDYGYTFGSGTRLTVV.

The chain couples TRBV2 to TRBJ2-7; 7 nucleotides line up with TRBD1. Trimming cost V 3 bases and J 5 bases; bases outside gene matches: 7. The germline V gene encodes CDR1 SNHLY and CDR2 FYNNEI. This CDR3 is built from 14 residues. The CDR3 DNA sequence: TGTGCCAGCAGTGATTTTGGGACAGCTAACGAGCAGTACTTC. This encodes CASSDFGTANEQYF.

The chain recombines TRBV7-2 with TRBJ1-2; D remains unclear. V lost 1 base and J 0 bases, leaving 9 bases between the germline ends. Germline values: CDR1 SGHTA, CDR2 FQGNSA. The CDR3 has 15 residues. The CDR3 here is CASSLGLEANYGYTF. The CDR3 coding sequence is TGTGCCAGCAGCTTAGGCCTAGAAGCTAACTATGGCTACACCTTC.

This clone was seen more than once but under ten times. Other DNA sequences within the sample encode an identical CDR3. The rearrangement uses TRBV7-2 and TRBJ1-5; D gene unclear. V was shortened by 5 bases and J by 4 bases, with 9 bases between the two germline ends. Looked up from germline, CDR1 is SGHTA and CDR2 is FQGNSA. The CDR3 spans 13 residues. The CDR3 DNA is TGTGCCAGCAGCCCTCGGGGAAATCAGCCCCAGCATTTT. It encodes CASSPRGNQPQHF.

CDR3 bases: TGTGCCAGCACCCTGACATACCGGGGGGAAGCTTTCTTT. Translation gives CASTLTYRGEAFF. The gene calls are TRBV6-1 and TRBJ1-1, with D tentatively TRBD1 (5 bases). V was clipped by 7 bases and J by 8 bases, with 17 bases between them. This CDR3 is built from 13 residues. In germline, CDR1 is MNHNS, CDR2 SASEGT.

The rearrangement joins TRBV10-3 to TRBJ1-1; tentatively, D is TRBD1 (5 bases). The V end was cut by 2 bases, the J end by 4 bases, with 17 bases between. Germline CDR1 ENHRY, CDR2 SYGVKD. The CDR3 has 16 residues. The CDR3 nucleotides read TGTGCCATCAGTGAGGGGAGAGGGGCGCGGGGCACTGAAGCTTTCTTT. Translating gives CAISEGRGARGTEAFF.

The chain has TRBV29-1 and TRBJ1-2; 8 bases map to TRBD1. V was pared by 6 bases and J by 3 bases, with 3 bases of the junction left unmatched. The CDR3 runs 12 residues. Looked up from germline, CDR1 is SQVTM and CDR2 is ANQGSEA. CDR3 in DNA: TGCAGCGTGAAGACAGGGGACTATGGCTACACCTTC. This codes for CSVKTGDYGYTF.

The CDR3 nucleotides read TGTGCCAGCAGCCTTACAGGGTCTGGAAACACCATATATTTT. It is translated as CASSLTGSGNTIYF. The rearrangement links TRBV7-8 to TRBJ1-3; tentatively, D is TRBD1 (6 bases). V gave up 5 bases and J gave up 1 base, with 9 bases separating them. There are 14 residues in the CDR3. Germline CDR1 is SGHVS and CDR2 is FQNEAQ.

This clone came up a few times. The V and J genes are TRBV19 and TRBJ1-4, with D possibly TRBD1 on 6 matching bases. V was shortened by 2 bases and J by 3 bases, with 16 bases between the two germline ends. CDR3 length: 17 residues. CDR1 is LNHDA, CDR2 SQIVND, per germline (reference sequence). CDR3 protein: CASSISPTGGANEKLFF. The CDR3 region has the DNA TGTGCCAGTAGTATATCCCCGACAGGTGGGGCTAATGAAAAACTGTTTTTT.

J is TRBJ2-7 and V is TRBV11-3, with TRBD2 matching over 7 bases. After removal of 1 base from V and 9 bases from J, the junction contained 6 bases not matched to a gene. CDR1 is SGHNT, CDR2 YENEEA, per germline. The length of the CDR3 is 13 residues. The CDR3 loop is CASSLAPTGGQYF. CDR3 bases: TGTGCCAGCAGCTTAGCTCCGACGGGAGGGCAGTACTTC.

The gene calls are TRBV19 and TRBJ2-1, with 10 bases matching TRBD2. The CDR3 loop spans 14 amino acids. The germline V gene has CDR1 LNHDA and CDR2 SQIVND (reference sequence). V gave up 8 bases and J gave up 2 bases; unmatched junction bases: 3. The CDR3 sequence: CASGTSVPYNEQFF. The CDR3 DNA is TGTGCCAGTGGGACTAGCGTGCCCTACAATGAGCAGTTCTTC.

The V gene is TRBV7-2, the J gene TRBJ1-5; 7 positions agree with TRBD1. Germline V gives CDR1 SGHTA, CDR2 FQGNSA. The CDR3 spans 15 residues. V shed 1 base, J shed 6 bases, and the junction held 6 bases outside the gene matches. The chain's CDR3 is CASSLVLSGGQPQHF. The CDR3 nucleotides are TGTGCCAGCAGCTTAGTACTGTCAGGGGGTCAGCCCCAGCATTTT. Looking up the rest from reference TRBV7-2 and TRBJ1-5 gives the full variable domain: GAGVSQSPSNKVTEKGKDVELRCDPISGHTALYWYRQSLGQGLEFLIYFQGNSAPDKSGLPSDRFSAERTGGSVSTLTIQRTQQEDSAVYLCASSLVLSGGQPQHFGDGTRLSIL.

V and J are TRBV5-4 and TRBJ2-7, with 14 nucleotides matching TRBD2. Trimming took 6 bases from V and 4 from J; bases not matched to a gene: 6. The germline CDR1 and CDR2 sequences are SGHNT and YYREEE (reference sequence). There are 15 residues in the CDR3. Here the CDR3 DNA reads TGTGCCAGCACCCCGGGACTAGCGGGGGCGTACGAGCAGTACTTC. It is translated as CASTPGLAGAYEQYF.